Below are 27 T cell receptor beta chains sequenced from a single sample in a study of T cell repertoires in cytomegalovirus infection. A single record per CDR3 protein comes from TCRdb applying MiXCR to the reads. In the table there are a few hundred thousand distinct CDR3 sequences, about a third of which are singletons. These TCRs are of unknown antigen specificity. The starting material was cultured PBMCs, obtained from culture after CMV antigen stimulation. These receptors originate from a human donor in good health (CMV status not recorded). Some clones in this sample may be carry-over from other donors' samples.

This chain joins TRBV15 and TRBJ1-4; D is perhaps TRBD1 (5 bases). The CDR3 runs to 15 residues. V lost 0 bases, J lost 7 bases, and 12 bases lay in between. Germline values: CDR1 LNHNV, CDR2 YYDKDF (reference sequence). The CDR3 region has the DNA TGTGCCACCAGCAGAGATCGGCATGGGGGTGAAAAACTGTTTTTT. Translating it yields CATSRDRHGGEKLFF.

This chain joins TRBV6-2 or TRBV6-3 and TRBJ2-6, with 13 bases aligning to TRBD2. CDR1 and CDR2 from the germline V gene are MNHEY and SVGEGT. J lost 2 bases, V lost 4 bases, and 2 bases had no gene match. The CDR3 is 17 amino acids. The CDR3 region is CASSSGTSGTGANVLTF. CDR3 DNA sequence: TGTGCCAGCAGTTCCGGGACTAGCGGGACTGGGGCCAACGTCCTGACTTTC.

This clonotype was seen more than once but under ten times. The chain links TRBV7-2 to TRBJ2-2, with 8 bases aligning to TRBD2. The CDR3 sequence is 15 residues long. In germline, CDR1 is SGHTA, CDR2 FQGNSA. Trimming removed 3 bases from V and 5 bases from J; junction bases left unmatched: 5. The DNA for the CDR3 is TGTGCCAGCAGCTTCACTAGCGGACTAACCGGGGAGCTGTTTTTT. This gives the protein CASSFTSGLTGELFF.

This sequence joins TRBV10-2 and TRBJ1-4; D is possibly TRBD1 (5 bases). This CDR3 has 11 amino acids. V was shortened by 7 bases and J by 7 bases, with 7 bases between the two germline ends. Germline loops: CDR1 WSHSY, CDR2 SAAADI. In nucleotides, the CDR3 is TGCGCCAGCACGGGGGGTGAAAAACTGTTTTTT. Its protein product is CASTGGEKLFF.

The V gene is TRBV19, the J gene TRBJ2-3, with D hard to call. V was trimmed by 9 bases and J by 0 bases, leaving 13 bases between them. Germline V lookup: CDR1 LNHDA, CDR2 SQIVND (reference sequence). The CDR3 runs 14 residues. The CDR3 nucleotides are TGTGCCAGCGCCCGGCAGACTAGCACAGATACGCAGTATTTT. Translating it yields CASARQTSTDTQYF.

The CDR3 nucleotides are TGCGCCAGCAGCCACGGAAGTAACTACGAGCAGTACTTC. Residues: CASSHGSNYEQYF. The chain employs TRBV4-1 and TRBJ2-7; no clear D gene. Germline values: CDR1 MGHRA, CDR2 YSYEKL. The V end was cut by 3 bases, the J end by 3 bases, with 9 bases between. CDR3 length equals 13 residues.

This chain joins TRBV19 and TRBJ2-3; 10 bases line up with TRBD2. V dropped 5 bases and J dropped 1; count of bases not matched to a gene: 6. Germline V lookup: CDR1 LNHDA, CDR2 SQIVND (reference sequence). The CDR3 runs to 16 residues. The CDR3 coding sequence is TGTGCCAGTAGTTTTGGACTAGCGGACCGCACAGATACGCAGTATTTT. Its translation is CASSFGLADRTDTQYF. The variable domain in full, completed from reference TRBV19 and TRBJ2-3, reads DGGITQSPKYLFRKEGQNVTLSCEQNLNHDAMYWYRQDPGQGLRLIYYSQIVNDFQKGDIAEGYSVSREKKESFPLTVTSAQKNPTAFYLCASSFGLADRTDTQYFGPGTRLTVL.

CDR3 nucleotides: TGTGCCAGCAGCCATTCAGGACAGACACAAGAGACCCAGTACTTC. Translating gives CASSHSGQTQETQYF. The V gene is TRBV3-1, the J gene TRBJ2-5; TRBD1 is a possible D gene (6 bases). V lost 3 bases to trimming and J lost 2 bases, with 13 bases between them. The CDR3 length is 15 residues. Germline CDR1 reads LGHDT; CDR2 reads YNNKEL (reference sequence).

V gene TRBV6-5 combines with J gene TRBJ2-5; 8 bases are a match to TRBD2. Germline CDR1 MNHEY, CDR2 SVGAGI. The CDR3 runs 15 residues. With 8 bases clipped from V and 2 bases from J, the junction kept 10 bases outside the gene matches. The CDR3 loop is CASSDSGAIQETQYF. The CDR3 nucleotides are TGTGCCAGCTCGGATAGCGGGGCGATACAAGAGACCCAGTACTTC.

In this sample, this clonotype turned up a few times. The V and J genes are TRBV7-2 and TRBJ1-4; maybe TRBD1 (6 bases). The V and J ends lost 4 bases and 0 bases respectively, with 12 bases between them. The CDR3 totals 16 residues. Germline CDR1 reads SGHTA; CDR2 reads FQGNSA. The CDR3, as DNA: TGTGCCAGCAGCTGGACAGAGACTACAACTAATGAAAAACTGTTTTTT. Translated: CASSWTETTTNEKLFF.

The chain uses TRBV27 and TRBJ2-3, with D perhaps matching TRBD2 (6 bases). CDR1 and CDR2 (germline): MNHEY, SMNVEV (reference sequence). This CDR3 has 15 residues. V lost 4 bases and J 8 bases, leaving 19 bases between the germline ends. In DNA form, the CDR3 reads TGTGCCAGCAGTTCCCCTATCGACTGGAGGGGTACGCAGTATTTT. Its translation: CASSSPIDWRGTQYF.

The V call is TRBV4-1, the J call TRBJ1-5; TRBD1 aligns across 7 bases. V was pared by 4 bases and J by 0 bases, with 9 bases of the junction left unmatched. The CDR3 runs 17 residues. The germline V gene has CDR1 MGHRA and CDR2 YSYEKL. As DNA, the CDR3 is TGCGCCAGCAGCCTCCGGGACAGAGGATATAGCAATCAGCCCCAGCATTTT. It yields the protein CASSLRDRGYSNQPQHF.

V usage is TRBV27 and J usage is TRBJ2-1; 12 bases align to TRBD2. Trimming at V came to 6 bases and at J to 5 bases, leaving 2 bases not matched to a gene. Germline V CDR1 and CDR2: MNHEY, SMNVEV (reference sequence). The CDR3 contains 14 residues. CDR3 loop: CASRRLAGDNEQFF. CDR3 in DNA: TGTGCCAGCAGACGACTAGCGGGGGACAATGAGCAGTTCTTC.

This chain uses TRBV28 with TRBJ2-7; the D gene is possibly TRBD1 (6 bases). There are 15 residues in the CDR3. From germline, CDR1 is MDHEN and CDR2 SYDVKM. Trimming took off 3 bases at V and 2 bases at J, with 14 bases between the two ends. The CDR3 reads CASSFPGTPTYEQYF. The CDR3 DNA sequence: TGTGCCAGCAGTTTCCCCGGGACACCGACCTACGAGCAGTACTTC. Looking up the rest from reference TRBV28 and TRBJ2-7 gives the full variable domain: DVKVTQSSRYLVKRTGEKVFLECVQDMDHENMFWYRQDPGLGLRLIYFSYDVKMKEKGDIPEGYSVSREKKERFSLILESASTNQTSMYLCASSFPGTPTYEQYFGPGTRLTVT.

This clonotype was counted a few times. The genes are TRBV6-1 and TRBJ2-2; D may match TRBD1 or TRBD2 (5 bases each). This CDR3 spans 14 amino acids. Germline V gene sequence: CDR1 MNHNS, CDR2 SASEGT. Between the trimmed V and J ends, which lost 8 bases and 3 bases, there was a span of 13 bases. The CDR3 loop is CASGGRRYTGELFF. The CDR3 DNA is TGTGCCAGCGGGGGACGTCGGTACACCGGGGAGCTGTTTTTT.

The rearrangement links TRBV12-3 or TRBV12-4 to TRBJ2-6; no clear D. This CDR3 has 15 amino acids. With 5 bases removed from V and 3 bases from J, the gap between germline ends came to 11 bases. Here the CDR3 reads CASSTDDNGANVLTF. The CDR3 region has the DNA TGTGCCAGCAGTACCGACGACAATGGGGCCAACGTCCTGACTTTC.

The chain uses TRBV19 and TRBJ2-2; weak D call: TRBD1 (6 bases). CDR3 length: 16 amino acids. The ends were cut back, 7 bases at V and 5 bases at J, with 20 bases in the middle. Germline V gene sequence: CDR1 LNHDA, CDR2 SQIVND (reference sequence). CDR3 residues: CASTRGQGLRTGELFF. In nucleotides, the CDR3 is TGTGCCAGTACCCGGGGTCAGGGGTTACGTACCGGGGAGCTGTTTTTT.

This clonotype has a handful of counts. This chain connects TRBV19 to TRBJ1-4; D is unresolved. The germline gives CDR1 LNHDA, CDR2 SQIVND (reference sequence). The CDR3 loop spans 13 amino acids. V lost 8 bases to trimming and J lost 10 bases, with 17 bases between them. The CDR3 here is CASLGPDRGKLFF. DNA for the CDR3: TGTGCCAGTCTTGGGCCAGATAGAGGAAAACTGTTTTTT.

This clonotype has a count of ten or more. This chain uses TRBV7-8 with TRBJ2-3, with 7 bases that match TRBD1. In germline, CDR1 is SGHVS, CDR2 FQNEAQ. V lost 0 bases and J lost 4; bases outside the gene matches: 16. This CDR3 is 19 amino acids long. Here the CDR3 reads CASSLAIPGQHGWADTQYF. The DNA of the CDR3 is TGTGCCAGCAGCTTAGCAATCCCGGGACAGCACGGCTGGGCAGATACGCAGTATTTT.

CDR3 in amino acids: CASSLRGVGGYTF. CDR3 DNA sequence: TGTGCCAGCAGTTTAAGAGGGGTTGGTGGCTACACCTTC. This chain joins TRBV12-3 or TRBV12-4 and TRBJ1-2; a weak D match, TRBD1 (5 bases). CDR3 length: 13 residues. V was shortened by 2 bases and J by 7 bases, with 11 bases between the two germline ends.

The chain combines TRBV27 with TRBJ1-1; 8 bases align to TRBD1. The ends lost 4 bases at V and 4 bases at J; junction bases unmatched: 11. Per germline, CDR1 MNHEY and CDR2 SMNVEV (reference sequence). The CDR3 sequence is 16 residues long. The CDR3 here is CASSSPDRGGGTEAFF. CDR3 nucleotide sequence: TGTGCCAGCAGTTCACCAGACAGGGGTGGAGGCACTGAAGCTTTCTTT.

Only a few counts were recorded for this clonotype. The gene calls are TRBV7-2 and TRBJ1-4, with a weak D call TRBD1 (6 bases). V was cut by 4 bases and J by 7 bases, with 16 bases left in between. CDR3 size: 15 residues. Germline V gives CDR1 SGHTA, CDR2 FQGNSA. The CDR3 coding sequence is TGTGCCAGCAGCTCTCCGGGAGGGGGGAGTGAAAAACTGTTTTTT. Amino acid sequence: CASSSPGGGSEKLFF.

This clonotype has only a few counts. The rearrangement joins TRBV6-2 or TRBV6-3 to TRBJ2-4; 12 nucleotides match TRBD2. V lost 1 base to trimming and J lost 8 bases; unmatched junction nucleotides: 6. Germline V gene lookup returns CDR1 MNHEY and CDR2 SVGEGT. There are 16 residues in the CDR3. CDR3 nucleotides: TGTGCCAGCAGTTACTTACTAGCGGGAGGAATGGACATTCAGTACTTC. It codes for CASSYLLAGGMDIQYF.

This clonotype came up a few times. The chain has TRBV28 and TRBJ2-7, with TRBD2 matching over 9 bases. With 6 bases clipped from V and 6 bases from J, the junction kept 9 bases outside the gene matches. Germline V gene data show CDR1 as MDHEN and CDR2 as SYDVKM. The CDR3 runs 14 residues. CDR3 sequence (DNA): TGTGCCAGCAGGCCAGGGACTAGCTGGCGCGAGCAGTACTTC. It encodes CASRPGTSWREQYF. The full variable domain, completed using reference TRBV28 and TRBJ2-7, is DVKVTQSSRYLVKRTGEKVFLECVQDMDHENMFWYRQDPGLGLRLIYFSYDVKMKEKGDIPEGYSVSREKKERFSLILESASTNQTSMYLCASRPGTSWREQYFGPGTRLTVT.

The V and J genes are TRBV4-1 and TRBJ2-7; unclear D gene. Per the germline V gene, CDR1 is MGHRA and CDR2 is YSYEKL. The ends were cut back, 7 bases at V and 0 bases at J, with 16 bases in the middle. The CDR3 runs 15 residues. CDR3 sequence (DNA): TGCGCCAGCATCGTCACAGCTGAGTTCTCCTACGAGCAGTACTTC. It yields the protein CASIVTAEFSYEQYF.

The V call is TRBV29-1, the J call TRBJ1-3, with TRBD1 identical over 7 bases. This CDR3 has 13 residues. Germline V gene sequence: CDR1 SQVTM, CDR2 ANQGSEA. The junction had 6 bases not matched to a gene; V was cut back by 6 bases and J by 4 bases. The CDR3 is CSVAGTDGNTIYF. The CDR3 DNA reads TGCAGCGTGGCGGGGACAGACGGAAACACCATATATTTT.

This clonotype was seen many times. The chain recombines TRBV7-2 with TRBJ2-1; 7 bases match TRBD1. From germline, CDR1 is SGHTA and CDR2 FQGNSA. CDR3 length: 15 amino acids. Trimming took 4 bases from V and 2 from J; bases not matched to a gene: 5. Here the CDR3 DNA reads TGTGCCAGCAGCTCCATCGGGACAGCCTACAATGAGCAGTTCTTC. Encoded protein: CASSSIGTAYNEQFF. Supplemented by reference TRBV7-2 and TRBJ2-1, the full variable domain reads GAGVSQSPSNKVTEKGKDVELRCDPISGHTALYWYRQSLGQGLEFLIYFQGNSAPDKSGLPSDRFSAERTGGSVSTLTIQRTQQEDSAVYLCASSSIGTAYNEQFFGPGTRLTVL.